Each of the 18 T cell receptor beta chains below was sequenced from the same sample in a study of shared clonotypes between healthy human individuals. TCRdb's table, derived via immunoSEQ multiplex PCR, lists solely in-frame clones and lacks some. The table has more than 1 million clones, approximately 80% seen once. The sample taken for sequencing was memory CD4+ T cells from PBMCs. The subset was: CD45RA-negative fraction. Receptors originate from a man between 18 and 29 years old in good health. Some clones in this sample may be carry-over from other donors' samples.

The genes are TRBV5-6 and TRBJ2-7; the match to TRBD2 covers 11 bases. The CDR3 spans 14 residues. Trimming at V came to 5 bases and at J to 3 bases, leaving 4 bases not matched to a gene. Per germline, CDR1 SGHDT and CDR2 YYEEEE. The CDR3 nucleotides are TGTGCCAGCAGACCGACTAGCGGGAACTACGAGCAGTACTTC. The encoded protein is CASRPTSGNYEQYF.

Remarks on this clone: This specimen includes other DNA sequences encoding the same CDR3. The chain combines TRBV7-3 with TRBJ2-3; possibly TRBD2 for D (5 bases). This CDR3 is built from 13 residues. Germline V gene lookup returns CDR1 SGHTA and CDR2 FQGTGA. The V and J ends lost 5 bases and 0 bases respectively, with 6 bases between them. The CDR3 sequence: CASSRGSTDTQYF. The DNA for the CDR3 is TGTGCCAGCAGCCGCGGGAGCACAGATACGCAGTATTTT.

V and J are TRBV2 and TRBJ1-2; possibly TRBD1 for D (6 bases). There are 14 residues in the CDR3. The ends were cut back, 4 bases at V and 3 bases at J, with 12 bases in the middle. Germline V gives CDR1 SNHLY, CDR2 FYNNEI. The chain's CDR3 is CASSGTARDYGYTF. The DNA for the CDR3 is TGTGCCAGCAGTGGGACAGCTAGAGACTATGGCTACACCTTC. Drawing the rest from reference TRBV2 and TRBJ1-2, the complete variable domain is EPEVTQTPSHQVTQMGQEVILRCVPISNHLYFYWYRQILGQKVEFLVSFYNNEISEKSEIFDDQFSVERPDGSNFTLKIRSTKLEDSAMYFCASSGTARDYGYTFGSGTRLTVV.

Concerning this clone itself: Other DNA sequences in the same sample also yield this CDR3. The chain combines TRBV9 with TRBJ2-6; no clear D. Looked up from germline, CDR1 is SGDLS and CDR2 is YYNGEE. This CDR3 comprises 13 residues. Trimming stripped 0 bases from V and 4 bases from J, with 2 bases between. The CDR3: CASSVAGANVLTF. DNA for the CDR3: TGTGCCAGCAGCGTAGCCGGGGCCAACGTCCTGACTTTC.

Regarding this clone: A much larger clone lies a single base off, so this may be a read error. This rearrangement joins TRBV6-4 to TRBJ2-1; TRBD2 matches at 10 bases. V trimming: 6 bases; J trimming: 2 bases; junction bases outside the gene matches: 4. Germline CDR1 and CDR2: MRHNA and SNTAGT. This CDR3 is 15 amino acids long. This CDR3 reads CASSRGLATYNEQFF. CDR3 nucleotide sequence: TGTGCCAGCAGCCGGGGACTAGCGACCTACAATGAGCAGTTCTTC.

This clone appeared a single time. This CDR3 is also generated by other DNA sequences in the sample. CDR3 nucleotide sequence: TGCGCCAGCAGCCAGACCGGGCCCCCCTACGAGCAGTACTTC. The encoded protein is CASSQTGPPYEQYF. V and J are TRBV5-1 and TRBJ2-7, with D unresolved. Per germline, CDR1 SGHRS and CDR2 YFSETQ. The CDR3 spans 14 residues. Trimming removed 4 bases at V and 2 bases at J, with 13 bases between.

This clone appeared a few times. The chain links TRBV9 to TRBJ2-3; D unresolved. The CDR3 is 14 amino acids. The germline V and J ends were trimmed by 4 bases and 5 bases, with 14 bases remaining between them. Germline CDR1 is SGDLS and CDR2 is YYNGEE. The CDR3 DNA sequence: TGTGCCAGCAGCCGAGGCGTGTATAAAGATACGCAGTATTTT. Amino acid sequence: CASSRGVYKDTQYF.

The rearrangement joins TRBV28 to TRBJ2-5, with no clear D. The germline V gene has CDR1 MDHEN and CDR2 SYDVKM. The CDR3 is 12 residues long. V gave up 4 bases and J gave up 5 bases, with 8 bases separating them. The CDR3 region is CASSWRRETQYF. The CDR3 DNA follows: TGTGCCAGCAGTTGGAGAAGGGAGACCCAGTACTTC.

This clone was detected only once. The sample contains more than one DNA sequence encoding this CDR3. The chain combines TRBV2 with TRBJ2-1; no clear D gene. V was trimmed by 5 bases and J by 5 bases, leaving 4 bases between them. There are 11 residues in the CDR3. CDR1 is SNHLY, CDR2 FYNNEI, per germline. CDR3 in amino acids: CASSTNNEQFF. The CDR3 bases are TGTGCCAGCAGTACTAACAATGAGCAGTTCTTC.

This chain connects TRBV27 to TRBJ2-1, with D perhaps TRBD1 (5 bases). The germline V and J ends were trimmed by 10 bases and 7 bases, with 14 bases remaining between them. Germline V CDR1 and CDR2: MNHEY, SMNVEV (reference sequence). This CDR3 contains 12 residues. CDR3 amino acids: CATRRPGNEQFF. CDR3 DNA: TGTGCCACCCGACGGCCAGGGAATGAGCAGTTCTTC.

The rearrangement joins TRBV19 to TRBJ1-1; no firm D call. Germline CDR1 is LNHDA and CDR2 is SQIVND (reference sequence). The CDR3 is 11 amino acids. V was shortened by 0 bases and J by 10 bases, with 6 bases between the two germline ends. This chain's CDR3 is CASSIDLGAFF. DNA for the CDR3: TGTGCCAGTAGTATAGATCTGGGAGCTTTCTTT.

With regard to this clone: This CDR3 fails to terminate in the conserved phenylalanine or tryptophan, so it likely reflects a read error. Because the CDR3's place on the DNA is in doubt, the DNA is left out and the CDR3 is given as listed by TCRdb. The J gene is TRBJ1-1, the V gene TRBV20-1. Germline V gene data show CDR1 as DFQATT and CDR2 as SNEGSKA (reference sequence). Termini included, the CDR3 measures 11 amino acids. CDR3 amino acids: CSASRPTLISV.

This clone is a singleton in its sample. The chain recombines TRBV7-3 with TRBJ2-5, with 8 positions matching TRBD1. Germline CDR1 is SGHTA and CDR2 is FQGTGA. The CDR3 length is 15 residues. V lost 4 bases to trimming and J lost 7 bases; unmatched junction nucleotides: 11. The CDR3 reads CASSSGQGAEWTQYF. The CDR3 DNA is TGTGCCAGCAGCTCAGGACAGGGCGCCGAGTGGACCCAGTACTTC.

The rearrangement joins TRBV12-5 to TRBJ1-2, with TRBD1 matching over 8 bases. The CDR3 is 14 residues long. V dropped 1 base and J dropped 6; count of bases not matched to a gene: 4. Germline-derived CDR1 and CDR2 are LGHNT and FRNRAP. The DNA for the CDR3 is TGTGCTAGTGGTTTGGCAGGGGGCGGAAATGGCTACACCTTC. Translated, it gives CASGLAGGGNGYTF.

The CDR3 reads CASSLGSPDQPQHF. The DNA of the CDR3 is TGTGCCAGTAGTTTAGGGTCCCCCGATCAGCCCCAGCATTTT. J is TRBJ1-5 and V is TRBV19; D uncertain. CDR1 and CDR2 (germline): LNHDA, SQIVND (reference sequence). The length of the CDR3 is 14 residues. V was cut by 5 bases and J by 5 bases, with 13 bases left in between.

This clone was picked up a small number of times. The rearrangement links TRBV11-2 to TRBJ2-3; perhaps TRBD2 as D (6 bases). Trimming took 3 bases from V and 3 from J, leaving 10 bases between them. Germline V CDR1 and CDR2: SGHAT, FQNNGV. This CDR3 has 14 residues. CDR3 sequence reads: CASSFGRITDTQYF. CDR3 DNA: TGTGCCAGCAGCTTCGGGAGAATAACAGATACGCAGTATTTT.

The chain carries TRBV28 and TRBJ2-3; either TRBD1 or TRBD2 may supply D (6 bases each). The CDR3 length is 14 residues. V was trimmed by 6 bases and J by 6 bases, leaving 16 bases between them. CDR1 is MDHEN, CDR2 SYDVKM, per germline. The chain's CDR3 is CASRTGAIADTQYF. The CDR3 DNA reads TGTGCCAGCAGAACGGGGGCTATTGCCGATACGCAGTATTTT.

The chain recombines TRBV9 with TRBJ2-7; 14 bases map to TRBD2. The CDR3 spans 16 residues. The junction had 9 bases not matched to a gene; V was cut back by 4 bases and J by 6 bases. CDR1 is SGDLS, CDR2 YYNGEE, per germline. For the CDR3, the DNA is TGTGCCAGCAGCCCCCATCCGGGACTAGCGGGAGTCGAGCAGTACTTC. Amino acids: CASSPHPGLAGVEQYF.